This TCR beta chain is from a study of blood T cell repertoires in COVID-19. Whole-study context: The United States, Italy and Spain were the sources of the acute and convalescent COVID-19 samples.

CDR1 and CDR2 (germline): SGHVS, FNYEAQ. The CDR3 extends over 12 amino acids. V shed 5 bases and J shed 2 bases, with 4 bases lying between them. The authors' processing: From reference gene primer amplification, estimates of nucleated cell counts were derived. Some clones are missing from TCRdb's copy, which holds only in-frame ones; the method was immunoSEQ multiplex PCR. From that table come the V and J calls and clone size; the DNA was used to work out D and trimming. The repertoire includes under 300,000 clones, nearly 95% of them detected once, and roughly 0.8% sits in the top ten. The sequencing input was peripheral blood. The V and J genes are TRBV7-6 and TRBJ1-5; D unclear. The clonotype originates from a man aged 25-40 years with COVID-19, enrolled during active disease. As DNA, the CDR3 is TGTGCCAGCAGCCGGGGCAATCAGCCCCAGCATTTT. Its translation is CASSRGNQPQHF.